The text below deals with one T cell receptor (beta chain). V lost 3 bases, J lost 0 bases, and 14 bases lay in between. Looked up from germline, CDR1 is KGHSH and CDR2 is LQKENI. The CDR3 has 16 amino acids. The data belong to a study of CD8 T cells in Susac syndrome. Random hexamers were used to reverse transcribe an amount of about 0.45 to 1 ug RNA. TCRdb reprocessed the immunoSEQ multiplex PCR reads with MiXCR, giving one entry per CDR3 protein. Of over 120,000 distinct CDR3 sequences in the sample, just under 95% are singletons; the top ten hold more than 0.14%. The receptor comes from a human donor with Susac syndrome. What was sequenced was CD4+ T cells from PBMCs. The chain is built from TRBV18 and TRBJ1-2; D is ambiguous. For the CDR3, the DNA is TGTGCCAGCTCACCTTTTGAGGGTGAATCTAACTATGGCTACACCTTC. It is translated as CASSPFEGESNYGYTF.